This TCR beta chain was captured in a study of metastatic and nonmetastatic thyroid tumors. Study outcomes and limitations: It was reported that TCR beta diversity was significantly higher in malignant thyroid tumors than benign nodules, in blood and tumor.

On this clone itself: The target antigen is unknown.

Ahead of thyroid surgery, no patient had received treatment of any kind. Germline V lookup: CDR1 MGHDK, CDR2 SYGVNS. There are 18 residues in the CDR3. V lost 4 bases to trimming and J lost 5 bases; unmatched junction nucleotides: 11. With MiXCR, TCRdb reprocessed the PCR reads. The sample holds around 5,600 clones, roughly 35% seen once. The source material was adjacent normal tissue. The chain has TRBV25-1 and TRBJ2-2; 12 bases are a match to TRBD2. This receptor was taken from a male donor with papillary thyroid cancer or a benign thyroid nodule (not recorded which). Some clones in this sample may be carry-over from other donors' samples. The CDR3 sequence is CASSVPTSGGVTTGELFF. The CDR3, as DNA: TGTGCCAGCAGTGTACCGACTAGCGGGGGAGTAACAACCGGGGAGCTGTTTTTT.